This is a list of T cell receptor beta chains from one sample in a study of CD8+CD57+ T cells in acquired aplastic anemia. From the reads, TCRdb called clonotypes with MiXCR, one entry per CDR3 protein. The sample carries about 260,000 distinct CDR3 sequences, about 80% recorded once. Sequenced: sorted CD4+, CD8+, or CD8+CD57+ T cells (not recorded which) from PBMCs. All receptors derive from a human donor with aplastic anemia. The CDR3 runs from the conserved cysteine through the conserved F or W. Each record gives: clone size, D gene, V gene, J gene, CDR3 DNA, CDR3 protein. A D gene is named only where the DNA matches it firmly. Clone sizes are given selectively: once, few, many, or a class where the clone is expanded.

.	.	TRBV9	TRBJ1-2	TGTGCCAGCAGCGTGGGTGCCTACGACCATGAGCAGTGCTACACCTTC	CASSVGAYDHEQCYTF
few	.	TRBV29-1	TRBJ1-2	TGCAGCGTTGTCCACAGCTATGGCTACACCTTC	CSVVHSYGYTF
once	TRBD2	TRBV5-1	TRBJ2-1	TGTGCCAGCAGCTGGGGGGGAGGGCCAGAGCAGTTCTTC	CASSWGGGPEQFF
.	TRBD1	TRBV7-8	TRBJ2-6	TGTGCCAGCAGCTTTCATCCAGACGGGACAGCCCTTCCCACTTTC	CASSFHPDGTALPTF
once	.	TRBV2	TRBJ2-5	TGTGCCAGCACCACAGAGTTGGGTAAGACCCAGTACTTC	CASTTELGKTQYF
.	.	TRBV7-8	TRBJ1-6	TGTGCCAGCAGCCAACCGGGGCGCAGGGATAATTCACCCCTCCACTTT	CASSQPGRRDNSPLHF
.	.	TRBV9	TRBJ2-1	TGTGCCAGCAGCTTGGTTCTTACCTGCAATGAGCAGTTCTTC	CASSLVLTCNEQFF
.	.	TRBV9	TRBJ2-1	TGTGCCAGCAGCGACGAAAGAGGCGGTTGGACTAAGGAGCAGTTCTTC	CASSDERGGWTKEQFF
.	.	TRBV11-3	TRBJ2-7	TGTGCCAGCAGCGAAGAACTGACAGTACTCTACGAGCAGTACTTC	CASSEELTVLYEQYF
.	.	TRBV7-8	TRBJ2-3	TGTGCCAGCAGCTTTCCGCCAGACGCCACAGCGCTGTATTTT	CASSFPPDATALYF
.	.	TRBV7-9	TRBJ2-1	TGTGCCAGCAGCTTACTACCCGGGGGGCGGAGCTATGGACAGTTCTTC	CASSLLPGGRSYGQFF
.	.	TRBV7-8	TRBJ1-1	TGTGCCAGCAGTGGGGCGGGGGGTCCGAACACTGAAGCTTTCTTT	CASSGAGGPNTEAFF
.	.	TRBV7-2	TRBJ2-5	TGTGCCAGCAGCTTAGCATCCAATACTGAAAAACAGTTTTTC	CASSLASNTEKQFF
.	.	TRBV7-9	TRBJ2-7	TGTGCCAGCAGCTCGGCGGGTAGCTACGGGGACGACGTGTACTTC	CASSSAGSYGDDVYF
.	.	TRBV29-1	TRBJ2-1	TGCAGCGTTGCCAGGAGGGGCTCCTACAATGAGCAGTTCTTC	CSVARRGSYNEQFF
.	.	TRBV15	TRBJ2-7	TGTGCCACCAGCGGAGGGGCAGGCCAAGAGGACCAGTACTTC	CATSGGAGQEDQYF
.	.	TRBV5-5	TRBJ2-3	TGTGCTAGCAGCCCGCCAGATAGTCCCGATACGCAGTATTTT	CASSPPDSPDTQYF
many	TRBD1	TRBV12-3/TRBV12-4	TRBJ1-1	TGTGCCAGCAGTTGGGTCCCCTCAGGGGGGAACACTGAAGCTTTCTTT	CASSWVPSGGNTEAFF
.	TRBD2	TRBV7-8	TRBJ2-1	TGTGCCAGCAGCTACCGACTAGCAGCCACAGACGCGCAGCAGTTCTTC	CASSYRLAATDAQQFF
.	.	TRBV15	TRBJ2-5	TGTGCCACCAGCAGAGGCAGACAGGAAGGGAATCAGTACTTC	CATSRGRQEGNQYF
.	TRBD2	TRBV7-2	TRBJ2-1	TGTGCCAGCAGCTTTCAAAGCACCGGGAGGAGCGATTCGCAGTTCTTC	CASSFQSTGRSDSQFF
.	.	TRBV5-5	TRBJ2-6	TGTGCCAGCAGCTTGGGGGAGAGCTACGGGGCCAACGTCCTGACTTTC	CASSLGESYGANVLTF
.	.	TRBV6-5	TRBJ2-3	TGTGCCAGCAGCTCCGGGGGCGTGACAGATACGCAGTGTTTT	CASSSGGVTDTQCF
few	.	TRBV9	TRBJ2-3	TGTGCCAGCAGCGTAGGGTCAGATACGCAGTCGTTGTATTTT	CASSVGSDTQSLYF
.	.	TRBV10-3	TRBJ1-2	TGTGCCATCAGTGAGTCGATCCAGGCTACTGGCTACACCTTC	CAISESIQATGYTF
.	TRBD2	TRBV9	TRBJ2-3	TGTGCCAGCAGCCACAACGAACTAGCGGAGCAGTACTTT	CASSHNELAEQYF
.	.	TRBV9	TRBJ2-2	.	CASGAPGNIQYFVF
.	TRBD1	TRBV11-1	TRBJ2-6	TGTGCCAGCAGCGGACAGGTATCCCACGGGGCCAACGTCCTGACTTTC	CASSGQVSHGANVLTF
.	.	TRBV7-2	TRBJ2-3	TGTGCCAGCAGCTTAGCGGGAGTCGGCGATACGCAGTATTTT	CASSLAGVGDTQYF
.	TRBD2	TRBV7-9	TRBJ2-1	TGTTCCAGCAGCTTTCAAAGAAGCGGGAGGAATAATGAGCAGTTCTTC	CSSSFQRSGRNNEQFF
.	.	TRBV7-9	TRBJ1-2	TGTGCCAGCAGCTTAACGGGTGGCGACGGGGCCTACGTCTTC	CASSLTGGDGAYVF
.	.	TRBV7-8	TRBJ1-1	TGTGCCAGCGGCGTGCCTCCCGTCGTCTTGAACACTGAAGCTTTCTTT	CASGVPPVVLNTEAFF
few	.	TRBV2	TRBJ2-3	TGTGCCAGCAGTCAGTCTAGTGGGGGCACAGATACGCAGTATTTT	CASSQSSGGTDTQYF
.	TRBD1	TRBV7-8	TRBJ1-5	TGTGCCAGCGGCTTAGGGGGCAGAGATACTCAGCATTTT	CASGLGGRDTQHF
once	.	TRBV11-2	TRBJ1-4	TGTGCCAGCAGCTTCGGCAGAGGGCTTAATGAAAAACTGTTTTTT	CASSFGRGLNEKLFF
.	.	TRBV7-6	TRBJ1-1	TGTGCCAGCAGCTCCACGACTGGGAATGAAGCTTTCTTT	CASSSTTGNEAFF
.	.	TRBV15	TRBJ1-5	TGTGCCACCAGCAGTAGACACACAGAAGGGCATCAGCCCCAGCATTTT	CATSSRHTEGHQPQHF